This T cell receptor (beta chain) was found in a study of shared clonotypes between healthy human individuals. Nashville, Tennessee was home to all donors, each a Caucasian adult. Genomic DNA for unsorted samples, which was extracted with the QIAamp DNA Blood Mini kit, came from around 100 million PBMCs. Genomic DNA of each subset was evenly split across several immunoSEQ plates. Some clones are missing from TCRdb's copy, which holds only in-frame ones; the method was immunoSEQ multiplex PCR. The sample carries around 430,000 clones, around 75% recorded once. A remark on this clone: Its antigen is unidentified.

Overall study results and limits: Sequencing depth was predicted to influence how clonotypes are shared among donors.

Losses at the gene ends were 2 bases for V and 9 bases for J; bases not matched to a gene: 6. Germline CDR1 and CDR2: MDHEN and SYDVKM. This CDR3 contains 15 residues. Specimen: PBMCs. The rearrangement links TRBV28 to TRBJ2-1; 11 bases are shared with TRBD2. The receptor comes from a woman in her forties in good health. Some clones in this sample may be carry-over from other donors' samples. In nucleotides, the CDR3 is TGTGCCAGCAGTTTAAGCACTAGCGGGAGAATTGAGCAGTTCTTC. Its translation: CASSLSTSGRIEQFF. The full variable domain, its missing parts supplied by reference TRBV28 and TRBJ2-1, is DVKVTQSSRYLVKRTGEKVFLECVQDMDHENMFWYRQDPGLGLRLIYFSYDVKMKEKGDIPEGYSVSREKKERFSLILESASTNQTSMYLCASSLSTSGRIEQFFGPGTRLTVL.